This record concerns one T cell receptor (beta chain) sequence. In the study's own analysis: Estimated nucleated cell counts came from reference gene primer amplification. Sequenced by immunoSEQ multiplex PCR; TCRdb stores in-frame clones only, minus some. D and trimming were read from the DNA, whereas the V and J calls and clone size are those reported in that table. The sample has 210,000 or so clones, approximately 80% seen once. The sample is drawn from a study of blood T cell repertoires in COVID-19. Study-wide context: From T cells, B-cell-depleted T cells, or PBMCs came the material, which was cDNA or gDNA.

The CDR3 sequence is 14 residues long. Germline assignment: CDR1 MNHNY and CDR2 SVGAGI (reference sequence). After removal of 0 bases from V and 4 bases from J, the junction contained 1 base not matched to a gene. The specimen sequenced was peripheral blood. This sequence was found in a human donor in a cohort sampled during active COVID-19. The chain joins TRBV6-6 to TRBJ1-1; 8 bases fit TRBD1. The CDR3: CASSYSGQGTEAFF. The CDR3 DNA reads TGTGCCAGCAGTTACTCAGGACAGGGCACTGAAGCTTTCTTT.